What follows are 5 T cell receptor beta chains derived from one specimen sequenced in a study of graft-versus-host responses after intestinal transplantation. Processing was applied to graft tissue in order to liberate intraepithelial and lamina propria lymphocytes. TCRdb's copy holds only in-frame clones and misses some; the assay was immunoSEQ multiplex PCR. The sample includes about 20,000 clones, over 65% of them seen just once. This specimen was ileum tissue, taken around 20 days after intestinal transplant. The source is a human patient who received an intestinal transplant, so some T cells may come from the graft donor.

The V gene is TRBV5-1, the J gene TRBJ2-7, with TRBD1 matching 9 bases. Trimming removed 4 bases from V and 2 bases from J; junction bases left unmatched: 4. The CDR3 is made up of 14 amino acids. Germline values: CDR1 SGHRS, CDR2 YFSETQ. CDR3 bases: TGCGCCAGCAGCCTTTGGACAGGGGCCTACGAGCAGTACTTC. Residues: CASSLWTGAYEQYF.

The DNA of the CDR3 is TGTGCCAGCAGAATACCGAAGGGGGACCACAGCGAGCAGTACTTC. Translated, it gives CASRIPKGDHSEQYF. The chain has TRBV6-5 and TRBJ2-7; tentatively, D is TRBD1 (6 bases). Trimming took 6 bases from V and 6 from J, leaving 21 bases between them. Germline V CDR1 and CDR2: MNHEY, SVGAGI. The CDR3 has 15 residues.

The gene calls are TRBV5-1 and TRBJ1-1; tentatively, D is TRBD1 (5 bases). The CDR3 is 15 residues long. Deletions cut 2 bases from V and 3 bases from J, with 14 bases between. Germline V lookup: CDR1 SGHRS, CDR2 YFSETQ. The CDR3 loop reads CASSLWGTGHTEAFF. DNA of the CDR3: TGCGCCAGCAGCTTATGGGGGACTGGGCACACTGAAGCTTTCTTT.

V is TRBV6-4 and J is TRBJ2-6; maybe TRBD1 (6 bases). The germline V and J ends were trimmed by 0 bases and 0 bases, with 6 bases remaining between them. Germline V gene lookup returns CDR1 MRHNA and CDR2 SNTAGT. This CDR3 has 16 residues. CDR3 sequence: CASSDSDSSGANVLTF. The DNA of the CDR3 is TGTGCCAGCAGTGACTCGGACAGCTCTGGGGCCAACGTCCTGACTTTC.

The chain has TRBV30 and TRBJ2-4, with TRBD2 as a possible D gene (6 bases). Trimming cost V 2 bases and J 0 bases, with 14 bases left between them. Germline CDR1 GTSNPN, CDR2 SVGIG (reference sequence). The length of the CDR3 is 16 residues. CDR3 protein: CAWSSSAILAKNIQYF. Here the CDR3 DNA reads TGTGCCTGGAGTTCTAGCGCTATCTTAGCCAAAAACATTCAGTACTTC.